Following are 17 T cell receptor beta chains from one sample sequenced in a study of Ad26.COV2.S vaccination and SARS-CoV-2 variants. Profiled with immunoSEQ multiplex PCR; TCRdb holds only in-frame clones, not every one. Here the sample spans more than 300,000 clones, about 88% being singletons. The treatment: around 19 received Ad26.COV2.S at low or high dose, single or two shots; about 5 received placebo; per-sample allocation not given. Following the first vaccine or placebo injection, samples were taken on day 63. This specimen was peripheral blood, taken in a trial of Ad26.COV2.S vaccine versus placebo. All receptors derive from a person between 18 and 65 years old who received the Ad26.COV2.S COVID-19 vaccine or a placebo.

The CDR3 loop is CAWRGQSNSPLHF. The CDR3 DNA is TGTGCCTGGCGTGGGCAATCTAATTCACCCCTCCACTTT. The chain carries TRBV30 and TRBJ1-6; D unresolved. The CDR3 runs 13 residues. Trimming shortened V by 5 bases and J by 6 bases, and 11 bases separated the two germline ends. Germline CDR1 and CDR2: GTSNPN and SVGIG (reference sequence). Using reference TRBV30 and TRBJ1-6 for the parts outside the CDR3, the full variable domain is SQTIHQWPATLVQPVGSPLSLECTVEGTSNPNLYWYRQAAGRGLQLLFYSVGIGQISSEVPQNLSASRPQDRQFILSSKKLLLSDSGFYLCAWRGQSNSPLHFGNGTRLTVT.

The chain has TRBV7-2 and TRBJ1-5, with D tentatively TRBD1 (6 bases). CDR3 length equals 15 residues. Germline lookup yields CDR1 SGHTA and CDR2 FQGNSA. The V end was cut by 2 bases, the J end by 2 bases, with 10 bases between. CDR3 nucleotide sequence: TGTGCCAGCAGCTTATGGGGGGCTCGCAATCAGCCCCAGCATTTT. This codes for CASSLWGARNQPQHF. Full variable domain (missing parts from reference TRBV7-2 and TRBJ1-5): GAGVSQSPSNKVTEKGKDVELRCDPISGHTALYWYRQSLGQGLEFLIYFQGNSAPDKSGLPSDRFSAERTGGSVSTLTIQRTQQEDSAVYLCASSLWGARNQPQHFGDGTRLSIL.

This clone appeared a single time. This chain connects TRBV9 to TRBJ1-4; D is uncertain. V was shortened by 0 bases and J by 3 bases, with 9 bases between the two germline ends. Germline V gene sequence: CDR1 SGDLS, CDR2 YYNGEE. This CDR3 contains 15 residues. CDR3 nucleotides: TGTGCCAGCAGCGTAGGGTCTCTCCCTAATGAAAAACTGTTTTTT. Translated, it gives CASSVGSLPNEKLFF.

CDR3 amino acids: CASSVDRVGEQYF. CDR3 sequence (DNA): TGTGCCAGCAGCGTAGATAGGGTCGGGGAGCAGTACTTC. The rearrangement joins TRBV9 to TRBJ2-7; no clear D. CDR1 SGDLS and CDR2 YYNGEE come from the germline V gene. Trimming left V 0 bases short and J 7 bases short, with 11 bases between. The CDR3 contains 13 residues.

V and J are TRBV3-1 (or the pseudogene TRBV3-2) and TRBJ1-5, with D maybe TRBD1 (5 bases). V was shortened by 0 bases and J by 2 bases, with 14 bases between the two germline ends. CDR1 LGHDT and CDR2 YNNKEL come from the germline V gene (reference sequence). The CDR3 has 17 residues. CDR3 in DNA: TGTGCCAGCAGCCAAGATCAGGATTTGGGGCGCAATCAGCCCCAGCATTTT. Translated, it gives CASSQDQDLGRNQPQHF.

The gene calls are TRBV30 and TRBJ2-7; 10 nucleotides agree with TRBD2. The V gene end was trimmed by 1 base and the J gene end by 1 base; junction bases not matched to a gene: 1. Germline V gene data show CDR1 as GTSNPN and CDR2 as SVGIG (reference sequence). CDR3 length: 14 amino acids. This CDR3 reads CAWSEGLASYEQYF. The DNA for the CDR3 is TGTGCCTGGAGTGAGGGACTAGCGTCCTACGAGCAGTACTTC.

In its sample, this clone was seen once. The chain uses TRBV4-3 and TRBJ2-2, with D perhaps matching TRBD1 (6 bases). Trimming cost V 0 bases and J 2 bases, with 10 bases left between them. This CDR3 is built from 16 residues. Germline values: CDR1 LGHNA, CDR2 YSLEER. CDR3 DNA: TGCGCCAGCAGCCAAGATGGACAGAGAAACACCGGGGAGCTGTTTTTT. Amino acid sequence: CASSQDGQRNTGELFF.

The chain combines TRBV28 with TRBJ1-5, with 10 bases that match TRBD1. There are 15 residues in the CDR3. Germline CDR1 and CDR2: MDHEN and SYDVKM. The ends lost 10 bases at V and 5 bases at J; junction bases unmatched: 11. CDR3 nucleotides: TGTGCCACCCCCCAAGACAGGGGGCGTGATCAGCCCCAGCATTTT. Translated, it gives CATPQDRGRDQPQHF.

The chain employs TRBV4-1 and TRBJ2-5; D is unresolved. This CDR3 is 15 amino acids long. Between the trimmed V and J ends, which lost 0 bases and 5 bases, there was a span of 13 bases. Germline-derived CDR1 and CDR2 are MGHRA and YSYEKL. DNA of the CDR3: TGCGCCAGCAGCCAAGATCAAGTGGGCACGGAGACCCAGTACTTC. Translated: CASSQDQVGTETQYF.

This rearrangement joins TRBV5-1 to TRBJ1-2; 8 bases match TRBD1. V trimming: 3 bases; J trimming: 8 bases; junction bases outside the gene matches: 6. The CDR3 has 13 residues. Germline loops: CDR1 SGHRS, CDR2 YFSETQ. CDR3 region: CASSSDRAGGYTF. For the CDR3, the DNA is TGCGCCAGCAGCTCGGACAGGGCAGGAGGCTACACCTTC.

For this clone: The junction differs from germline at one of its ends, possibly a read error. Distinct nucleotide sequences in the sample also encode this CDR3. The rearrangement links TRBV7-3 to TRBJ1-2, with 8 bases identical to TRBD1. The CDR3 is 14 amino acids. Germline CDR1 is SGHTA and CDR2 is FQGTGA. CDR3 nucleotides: TGTGCCAGCAGCCCGGACAGGGATAACTATGGCTACACTTTC. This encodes CASSPDRDNYGYTF. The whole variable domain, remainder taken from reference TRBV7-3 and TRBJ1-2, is GAGVSQTPSNKVTEKGKYVELRCDPISGHTALYWYRQSLGQGPEFLIYFQGTGAADDSGLPNDRFFAVRPEGSVSTLKIQRTERGDSAVYLCASSPDRDNYGYTFGSGTRLTVV.

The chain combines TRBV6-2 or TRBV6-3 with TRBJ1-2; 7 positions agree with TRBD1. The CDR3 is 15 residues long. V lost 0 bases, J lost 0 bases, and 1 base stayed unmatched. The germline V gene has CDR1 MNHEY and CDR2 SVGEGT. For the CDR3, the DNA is TGTGCCAGCAGTTACTCGACAGGGCCTAACTATGGCTACACCTTC. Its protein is CASSYSTGPNYGYTF.

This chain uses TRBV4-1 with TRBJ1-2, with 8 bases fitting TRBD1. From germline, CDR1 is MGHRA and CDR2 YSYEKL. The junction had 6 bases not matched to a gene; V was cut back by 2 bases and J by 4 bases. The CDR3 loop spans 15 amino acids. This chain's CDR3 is CASSQSQGAGYGYTF. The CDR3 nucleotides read TGCGCCAGCAGCCAATCTCAGGGGGCTGGCTATGGCTACACCTTC.

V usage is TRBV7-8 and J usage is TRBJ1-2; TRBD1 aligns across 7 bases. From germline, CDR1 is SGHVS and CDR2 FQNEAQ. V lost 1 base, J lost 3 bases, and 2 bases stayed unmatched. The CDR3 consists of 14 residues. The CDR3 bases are TGTGCCAGCAGCTTAGACAGGGGTTACTATGGCTACACCTTC. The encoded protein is CASSLDRGYYGYTF.

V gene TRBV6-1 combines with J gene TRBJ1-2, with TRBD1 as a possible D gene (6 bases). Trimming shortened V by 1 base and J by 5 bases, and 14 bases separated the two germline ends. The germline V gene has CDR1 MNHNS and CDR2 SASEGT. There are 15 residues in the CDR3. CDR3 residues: CASSEEAGQHYGYTF. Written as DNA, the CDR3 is TGTGCCAGCAGTGAAGAAGCCGGACAGCATTATGGCTACACCTTC.

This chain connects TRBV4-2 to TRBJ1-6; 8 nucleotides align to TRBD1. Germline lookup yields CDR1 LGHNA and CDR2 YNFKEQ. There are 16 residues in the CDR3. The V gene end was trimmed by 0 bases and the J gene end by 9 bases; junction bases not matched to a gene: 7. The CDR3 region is CASSQDSGTGGSPLHF. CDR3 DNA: TGTGCCAGCAGCCAAGATTCGGGGACAGGAGGTTCACCCCTCCACTTT.

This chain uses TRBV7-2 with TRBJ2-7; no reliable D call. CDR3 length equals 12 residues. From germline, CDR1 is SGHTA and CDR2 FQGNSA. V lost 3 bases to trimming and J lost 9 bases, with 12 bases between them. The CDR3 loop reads CASSLVGLTQYF. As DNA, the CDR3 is TGTGCCAGCAGCTTGGTGGGTTTGACGCAGTACTTC.